This TCR beta chain was profiled in a study of cytomegalovirus exposure and HLA in healthy donors. Broader study findings: Because they were indistinguishable, some V segments, including TRBV6-2 and TRBV6-3, were excluded. Later analysis suggested most CMV-associated TCR beta chains were HLA-restricted. Data from an earlier analysis indicated that most TCR beta V segments were productive either about 87% or about 30% of the time.

Germline V gene sequence: CDR1 SGHTA, CDR2 FQGNSA. CDR3 length: 13 residues. Trimming stripped 1 base from V and 5 bases from J, with 7 bases between. The donors, nominally healthy at sampling, likely had unrecorded immune exposures. A remark on this clone: Its antigen is as yet unknown.

Primers included in the PCR were 60 Vbeta and 13 Jbeta primers. The table came from immunoSEQ multiplex PCR; TCRdb's copy has only in-frame clones and leaves some out. This table has approximately 160,000 clones, roughly 77% appearing once. The receptor's source is a woman in her 40s in good health and CMV-seropositive. The chain employs TRBV7-2 and TRBJ2-3; a possible D gene is TRBD1 (6 bases). The sequenced material came from PBMCs. In DNA, the CDR3 is TGTGCCAGCAGCTTAGTAGGGGGAGATACGCAGTATTTT. Translated: CASSLVGGDTQYF.